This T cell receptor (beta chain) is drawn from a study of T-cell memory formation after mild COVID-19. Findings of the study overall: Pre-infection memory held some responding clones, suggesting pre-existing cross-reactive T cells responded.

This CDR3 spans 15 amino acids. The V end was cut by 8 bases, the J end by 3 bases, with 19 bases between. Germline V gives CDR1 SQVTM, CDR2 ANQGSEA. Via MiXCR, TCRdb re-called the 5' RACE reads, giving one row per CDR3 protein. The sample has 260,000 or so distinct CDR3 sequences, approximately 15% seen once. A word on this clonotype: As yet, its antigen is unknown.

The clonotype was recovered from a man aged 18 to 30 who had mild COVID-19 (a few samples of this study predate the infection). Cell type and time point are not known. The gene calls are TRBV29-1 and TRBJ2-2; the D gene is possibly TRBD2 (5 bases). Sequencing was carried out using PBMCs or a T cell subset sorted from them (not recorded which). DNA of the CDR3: TGCAGCTTCCAGAGACTGGACTCCCACACCGGGGAGCTGTTTTTT. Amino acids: CSFQRLDSHTGELFF.